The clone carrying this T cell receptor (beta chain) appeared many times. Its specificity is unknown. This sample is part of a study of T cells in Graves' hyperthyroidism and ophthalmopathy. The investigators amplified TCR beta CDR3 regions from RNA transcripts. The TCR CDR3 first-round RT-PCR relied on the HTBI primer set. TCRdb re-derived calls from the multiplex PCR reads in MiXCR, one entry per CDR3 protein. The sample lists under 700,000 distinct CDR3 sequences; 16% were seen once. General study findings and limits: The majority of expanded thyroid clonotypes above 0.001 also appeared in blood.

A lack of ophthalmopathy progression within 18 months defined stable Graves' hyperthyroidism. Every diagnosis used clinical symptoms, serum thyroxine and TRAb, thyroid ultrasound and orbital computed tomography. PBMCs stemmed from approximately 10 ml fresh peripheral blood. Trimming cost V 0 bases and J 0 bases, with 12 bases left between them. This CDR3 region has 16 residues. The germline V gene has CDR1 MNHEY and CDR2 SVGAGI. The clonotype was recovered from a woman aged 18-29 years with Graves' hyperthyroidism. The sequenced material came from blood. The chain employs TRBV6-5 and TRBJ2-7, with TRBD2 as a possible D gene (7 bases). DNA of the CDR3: TGTGCCAGCAGTTACTCTGGCGGGGGCACCTCCTACGAGCAGTACTTC. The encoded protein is CASSYSGGGTSYEQYF.